What follows are 22 T cell receptor beta chains derived from one specimen sequenced in a study of CD8 T cells in Susac syndrome. Random hexamers were used to reverse transcribe an amount of about 0.45 to 1 ug RNA. TCRdb reprocessed the immunoSEQ multiplex PCR reads with MiXCR, giving one entry per CDR3 protein. Of about 120,000 distinct CDR3 sequences listed, 96% are singletons. Sequencing used CD4+ T cells from PBMCs. These TCRs come from a human donor with Susac syndrome.

This clonotype was picked up one time. J is TRBJ1-4 and V is TRBV7-2; no clear D. The V end was cut by 5 bases, the J end by 7 bases, with 11 bases between. This CDR3 region has 13 residues. Per germline, CDR1 SGHTA and CDR2 FQGNSA. The CDR3 loop is CASSDVPFEKLFF. The CDR3 coding sequence is TGTGCCAGCAGCGACGTCCCTTTTGAAAAACTGTTTTTT. Supplemented by reference TRBV7-2 and TRBJ1-4, the full variable domain reads GAGVSQSPSNKVTEKGKDVELRCDPISGHTALYWYRQSLGQGLEFLIYFQGNSAPDKSGLPSDRFSAERTGGSVSTLTIQRTQQEDSAVYLCASSDVPFEKLFFGSGTQLSVL.

The V and J genes are TRBV6-5 and TRBJ2-5; D remains unclear. V was cut by 1 base and J by 5 bases, with 5 bases left in between. This CDR3 region has 12 residues. CDR1 is MNHEY and CDR2 is SVGAGI in the germline V gene. DNA of the CDR3: TGTGCCAGCAGTTACTTCGGGGAGACCCAGTACTTC. Protein: CASSYFGETQYF.

The rearrangement joins TRBV7-9 to TRBJ1-4; TRBD1 is a possible D gene (6 bases). The CDR3 runs to 15 residues. V lost 0 bases to trimming and J lost 10 bases, with 15 bases between them. Germline CDR1 is SEHNR and CDR2 is FQNEAQ (reference sequence). The CDR3 protein is CASSLAGQGLGKLFF. Written as DNA, the CDR3 is TGTGCCAGCAGCTTAGCTGGGCAGGGGCTCGGAAAACTGTTTTTT. The full variable domain, rest sourced from reference TRBV7-9 and TRBJ1-4, is DTGVSQNPRHKITKRGQNVTFRCDPISEHNRLYWYRQTLGQGPEFLTYFQNEAQLEKSRLLSDRFSAERPKGSFSTLEIQRTEQGDSAMYLCASSLAGQGLGKLFFGSGTQLSVL.

V is TRBV4-1 and J is TRBJ2-2, with 9 nucleotides matching TRBD1. The CDR3 loop spans 16 amino acids. In germline, CDR1 is MGHRA, CDR2 YSYEKL. The J segment lost 7 bases and the V segment lost 4 bases, leaving 10 bases of the junction unmatched. The CDR3 sequence: CASSPGTGTSIGELFF. DNA of the CDR3: TGCGCCAGCAGCCCGGGGACAGGGACGTCCATCGGGGAGCTGTTTTTT.

The chain uses TRBV14 and TRBJ2-3; no reliable D call. The germline V gene has CDR1 SGHDN and CDR2 FVKESK. V shed 2 bases and J shed 8 bases, with 5 bases lying between them. The CDR3 loop spans 11 amino acids. CDR3 residues: CASSQFGTQYF. The CDR3 nucleotides are TGTGCCAGCAGCCAATTCGGTACGCAGTATTTT.

V is TRBV3-1 and J is TRBJ2-7; D is undetermined. V lost 3 bases and J 7 bases, leaving 7 bases between the germline ends. Germline assignment: CDR1 LGHDT and CDR2 YNNKEL (reference sequence). This CDR3 is built from 11 residues. Here the CDR3 DNA reads TGTGCCAGCAGCCAGGTGGGAGAGCAGTACTTC. Protein: CASSQVGEQYF.

The genes are TRBV30 and TRBJ1-1; a weak D match, TRBD1 (5 bases). CDR1 is GTSNPN, CDR2 SVGIG, per germline (reference sequence). The germline V and J ends were trimmed by 2 bases and 6 bases, with 13 bases remaining between them. This CDR3 region has 13 residues. CDR3 in DNA: TGTGCCTGGAGTCGAGGGGTCTCTTCTGAAGCTTTCTTT. Translated: CAWSRGVSSEAFF. Looking up the rest from reference TRBV30 and TRBJ1-1 gives the full variable domain: SQTIHQWPATLVQPVGSPLSLECTVEGTSNPNLYWYRQAAGRGLQLLFYSVGIGQISSEVPQNLSASRPQDRQFILSSKKLLLSDSGFYLCAWSRGVSSEAFFGQGTRLTVV.

This rearrangement joins TRBV6-5 to TRBJ2-7, with TRBD2 as a possible D gene (6 bases). Germline loops: CDR1 MNHEY, CDR2 SVGAGI. V lost 1 base and J 5 bases, leaving 12 bases between the germline ends. The CDR3 extends over 14 amino acids. The CDR3 DNA sequence: TGTGCCAGCAGTTACTACCAGGGAGGCCACGAGCAGTACTTC. It codes for CASSYYQGGHEQYF.

The gene calls are TRBV7-9 and TRBJ2-6; D unresolved. The CDR3 length is 12 residues. The V end was cut by 7 bases, the J end by 0 bases, with 1 base between. The V gene's germline CDR1 is SEHNR and CDR2 FQNEAQ (reference sequence). In DNA, the CDR3 is TGTGCCAGCACCTCTGGGGCCAACGTCCTGACTTTC. This sequence encodes CASTSGANVLTF.

The rearrangement joins TRBV25-1 to TRBJ2-3; TRBD2 aligns across 7 bases. Germline V CDR1 and CDR2: MGHDK, SYGVNS. This CDR3 comprises 14 residues. V shed 6 bases and J 0 bases; nucleotides not matched to a gene: 3. The CDR3 bases are TGTGCCAGCAGGCGGGGGTCTAGCACAGATACGCAGTATTTT. This gives the protein CASRRGSSTDTQYF.

This clonotype was detected only a few times. CDR3 bases: TGCAGTGCTAGTTCTAGCGGGTACGAGCAGTACTTC. Protein: CSASSSGYEQYF. The V call is TRBV20-1, the J call TRBJ2-7; 8 nucleotides line up with TRBD2. The CDR3 is 12 amino acids. Germline lookup yields CDR1 DFQATT and CDR2 SNEGSKA (reference sequence). The trim removed 3 bases at V and 4 bases at J, leaving 2 bases unmatched.

The chain links TRBV12-3 or TRBV12-4 to TRBJ2-4; no firm D call. There are 15 residues in the CDR3. V was pared by 6 bases and J by 3 bases, with 15 bases between. The CDR3 nucleotides are TGTGCCAGCAGCTCGGAGACTTCCGGCAAAAACATTCAGTACTTC. Translated: CASSSETSGKNIQYF.

The genes are TRBV29-1 and TRBJ2-3, with unresolved D. V was pared by 1 base and J by 6 bases, with 11 bases between. Germline V gene lookup returns CDR1 SQVTM and CDR2 ANQGSEA. The CDR3 has 13 residues. In DNA, the CDR3 is TGCAGCGTTGAAGGCGTCCTACTGGATACGCAGTATTTT. It codes for CSVEGVLLDTQYF.

V is TRBV28 and J is TRBJ1-2, with D possibly matching TRBD1 (5 bases). Germline values: CDR1 MDHEN, CDR2 SYDVKM. There are 14 residues in the CDR3. The germline V and J ends were trimmed by 2 bases and 2 bases, with 9 bases remaining between them. This CDR3 is CASSLGAGNYGYTF. The DNA of the CDR3 is TGTGCCAGCAGTTTAGGGGCAGGGAACTATGGCTACACCTTC.

The rearrangement joins TRBV18 to TRBJ2-1, with D unclear. Germline loops: CDR1 KGHSH, CDR2 LQKENI. This CDR3 is built from 13 residues. Trimming cost V 3 bases and J 7 bases, with 10 bases left between them. The CDR3 protein is CASSPGSKNEQFF. The CDR3 DNA sequence: TGTGCCAGCTCACCCGGATCTAAGAATGAGCAGTTCTTC.

The chain couples TRBV29-1 to TRBJ2-1; unclear D gene. Germline values: CDR1 SQVTM, CDR2 ANQGSEA. The CDR3 runs to 15 residues. V lost 5 bases to trimming and J lost 0 bases, with 14 bases between them. In nucleotides, the CDR3 is TGCAGCGTTTTTAGTTTGGGAAGCTCCTACAATGAGCAGTTCTTC. Encoded protein: CSVFSLGSSYNEQFF.

J is TRBJ1-2 and V is TRBV12-3 or TRBV12-4, with D possibly being TRBD1 (6 bases). Trimming stripped 5 bases from V and 4 bases from J, with 11 bases between. The CDR3 contains 13 residues. The CDR3, as DNA: TGTGCCAGCAGTGTCACAGGGAGCTATGGCTACACCTTC. Protein sequence: CASSVTGSYGYTF.

The CDR3 DNA sequence: TGTGCCAGCAGCTTAAGGGTGGGAGGGCCCTACGAGCAGTACTTC. This sequence encodes CASSLRVGGPYEQYF. This rearrangement joins TRBV7-8 to TRBJ2-7; 7 positions agree with TRBD2. V lost 2 bases, J lost 2 bases, and 6 bases stayed unmatched. Germline CDR1 and CDR2: SGHVS and FQNEAQ. The CDR3 loop spans 15 amino acids.

This chain connects TRBV24-1 to TRBJ1-5; D is undetermined. The V end lost 1 base, the J end lost 7 bases, and 4 bases lay between the germline ends. The CDR3 has 12 residues. Germline loops: CDR1 KGHDR, CDR2 SFDVKD. The CDR3 DNA follows: TGTGCCACCAGTGATTTAGGGCAGCCCCAGCATTTT. Protein: CATSDLGQPQHF.

V and J are TRBV2 and TRBJ1-2, with D unclear. This CDR3 has 15 amino acids. Germline lookup yields CDR1 SNHLY and CDR2 FYNNEI. Deletions cut 6 bases from V and 3 bases from J, with 17 bases between. CDR3 amino acids: CASSRTHPRDYGYTF. The CDR3 DNA reads as TGTGCCAGCAGCCGGACCCACCCAAGGGACTATGGCTACACCTTC.

This clonotype was observed a few times. The chain carries TRBV7-6 and TRBJ2-5, with 11 bases aligning to TRBD2. Trimming removed 5 bases from V and 1 base from J; junction bases left unmatched: 6. The CDR3 length is 16 residues. Looked up from germline, CDR1 is SGHVS and CDR2 is FNYEAQ. In nucleotides, the CDR3 is TGTGCCAGCAGCCTCGGACTAGCGGGTTCCCAAGAGACCCAGTACTTC. Its translation is CASSLGLAGSQETQYF. Full variable domain (outside the CDR3, taken from reference TRBV7-6 and TRBJ2-5): GAGVSQSPRYKVTKRGQDVALRCDPISGHVSLYWYRQALGQGPEFLTYFNYEAQQDKSGLPNDRFSAERPEGSISTLTIQRTEQRDSAMYRCASSLGLAGSQETQYFGPGTRLLVL.

This chain connects TRBV29-1 to TRBJ2-2; no definite D call. The CDR3 consists of 15 residues. V gave up 3 bases and J gave up 4 bases, with 15 bases separating them. Germline CDR1 is SQVTM and CDR2 is ANQGSEA. CDR3 sequence: CSVEIGRIGTGELFF. The CDR3 DNA follows: TGCAGCGTTGAGATCGGACGTATAGGCACCGGGGAGCTGTTTTTT.